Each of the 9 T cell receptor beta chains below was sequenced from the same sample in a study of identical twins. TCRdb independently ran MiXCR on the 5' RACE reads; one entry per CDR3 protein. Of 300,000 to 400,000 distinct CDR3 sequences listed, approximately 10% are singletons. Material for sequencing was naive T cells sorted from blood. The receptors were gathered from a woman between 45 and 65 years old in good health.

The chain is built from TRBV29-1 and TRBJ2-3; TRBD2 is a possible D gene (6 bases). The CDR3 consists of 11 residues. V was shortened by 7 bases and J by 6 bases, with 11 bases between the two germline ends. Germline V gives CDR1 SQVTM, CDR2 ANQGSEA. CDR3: CSAYGGDTQYF. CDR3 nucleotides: TGCAGCGCTTACGGGGGTGATACGCAGTATTTT.

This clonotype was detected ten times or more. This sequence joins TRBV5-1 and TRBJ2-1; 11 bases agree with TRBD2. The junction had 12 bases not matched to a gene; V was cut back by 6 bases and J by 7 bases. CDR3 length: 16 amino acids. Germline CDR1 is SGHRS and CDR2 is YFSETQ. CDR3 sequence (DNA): TGCGCCAGCAAGACTAGCGGGAAGCCCGACGGAAATGAGCAGTTCTTC. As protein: CASKTSGKPDGNEQFF.

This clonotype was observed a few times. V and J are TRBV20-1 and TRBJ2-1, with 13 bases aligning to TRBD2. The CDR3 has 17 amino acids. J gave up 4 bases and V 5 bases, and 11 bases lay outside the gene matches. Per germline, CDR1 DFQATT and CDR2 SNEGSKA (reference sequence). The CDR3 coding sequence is TGCAGTGCTCCCGGACTAGCGGGGGCCCAACCTTACAATGAGCAGTTCTTC. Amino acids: CSAPGLAGAQPYNEQFF.

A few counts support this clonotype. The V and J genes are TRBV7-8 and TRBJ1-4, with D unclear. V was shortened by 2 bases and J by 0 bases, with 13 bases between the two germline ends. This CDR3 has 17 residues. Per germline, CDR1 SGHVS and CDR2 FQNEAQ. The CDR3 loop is CASSLLSRVTTNEKLFF. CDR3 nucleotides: TGTGCCAGCAGCTTATTGAGTAGAGTAACAACTAATGAAAAACTGTTTTTT.

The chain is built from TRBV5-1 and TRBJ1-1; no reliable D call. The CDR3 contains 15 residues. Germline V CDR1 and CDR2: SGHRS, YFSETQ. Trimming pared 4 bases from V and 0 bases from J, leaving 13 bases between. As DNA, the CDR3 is TGCGCCAGCAGCACCTGGCCAGATATGAACACTGAAGCTTTCTTT. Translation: CASSTWPDMNTEAFF. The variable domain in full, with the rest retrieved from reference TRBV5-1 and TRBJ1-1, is KAGVTQTPRYLIKTRGQQVTLSCSPISGHRSVSWYQQTPGQGLQFLFEYFSETQRNKGNFPGRFSGRQFSNSRSEMNVSTLELGDSALYLCASSTWPDMNTEAFFGQGTRLTVV.

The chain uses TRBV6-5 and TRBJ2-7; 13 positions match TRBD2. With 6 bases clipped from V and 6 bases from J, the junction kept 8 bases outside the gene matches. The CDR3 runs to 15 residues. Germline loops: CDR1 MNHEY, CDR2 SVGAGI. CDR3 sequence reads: CASSLGLAGRGEQYF. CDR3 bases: TGTGCCAGCAGCTTGGGACTAGCGGGACGGGGCGAGCAGTACTTC.

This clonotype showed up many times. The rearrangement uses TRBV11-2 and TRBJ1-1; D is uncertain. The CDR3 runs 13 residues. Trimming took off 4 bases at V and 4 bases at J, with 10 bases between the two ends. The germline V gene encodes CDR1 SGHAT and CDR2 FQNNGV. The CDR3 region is CASSSRTGTEAFF. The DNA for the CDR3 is TGTGCCAGCAGCTCTCGGACGGGCACTGAAGCTTTCTTT.

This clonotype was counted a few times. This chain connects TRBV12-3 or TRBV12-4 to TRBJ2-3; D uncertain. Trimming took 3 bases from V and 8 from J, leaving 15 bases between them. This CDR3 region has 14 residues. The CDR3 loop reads CASSFGLASFTQYF. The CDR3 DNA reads TGTGCCAGCAGTTTTGGGCTGGCAAGTTTTACGCAGTATTTT.

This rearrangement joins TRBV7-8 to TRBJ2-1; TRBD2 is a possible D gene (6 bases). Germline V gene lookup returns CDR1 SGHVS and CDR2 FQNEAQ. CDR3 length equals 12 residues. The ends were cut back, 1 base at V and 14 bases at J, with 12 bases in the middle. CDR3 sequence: CASSLVGRGKFF. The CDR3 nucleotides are TGTGCCAGCAGCTTAGTTGGGCGGGGCAAGTTCTTC. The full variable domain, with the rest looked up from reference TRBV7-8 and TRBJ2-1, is GAGVSQSPRYKVAKRGQDVALRCDPISGHVSLFWYQQALGQGPEFLTYFQNEAQLDKSGLPSDRFFAERPEGSVSTLKIQRTQQEDSAVYLCASSLVGRGKFFGPGTRLTVL.